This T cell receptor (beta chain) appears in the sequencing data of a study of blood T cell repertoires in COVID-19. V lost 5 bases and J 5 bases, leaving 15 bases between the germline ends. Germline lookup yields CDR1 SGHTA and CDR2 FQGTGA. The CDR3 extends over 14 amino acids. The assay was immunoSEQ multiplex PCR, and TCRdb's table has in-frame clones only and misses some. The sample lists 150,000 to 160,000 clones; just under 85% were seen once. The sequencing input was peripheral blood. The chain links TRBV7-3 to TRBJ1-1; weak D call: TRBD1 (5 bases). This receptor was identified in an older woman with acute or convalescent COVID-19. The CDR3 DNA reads TGTGCCAGCAGCCCATCGGGGGGAGGGACTGAAGCTTTCTTT. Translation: CASSPSGGGTEAFF.